This record covers a single T cell receptor beta chain. These data belong to a study of neurological immune-mediated disorders. The germline V and J ends were trimmed by 2 bases and 8 bases, with 16 bases remaining between them. Per germline, CDR1 SEHNR and CDR2 FQNEAQ (reference sequence). The CDR3 is 15 amino acids. TCRdb re-called the 5' RACE reads with MiXCR, one entry per CDR3 protein. The sample lists 50,000 or so distinct CDR3 sequences; about 15% were seen once. Source material: PBMCs. The clonotype was recovered from a man in his 60s in good health. V is TRBV7-9 and J is TRBJ2-1, with D perhaps TRBD2 (5 bases). The CDR3 region has the DNA TGTGCCAGCAGCTTATCGCTAAGGTCCGGGGATGAGCAGTTCTTC. It is translated as CASSLSLRSGDEQFF.